This T cell receptor beta chain was identified in a study of shared clonotypes between healthy human individuals. Study results and limitations: In the sorted subsets, rarefaction showed sequencing was incomplete despite large depth. Relative to their counterparts shared across all four donors, non-shared clonotypes exhibited diminished generation probabilities.

The table came from immunoSEQ multiplex PCR; TCRdb's copy has only in-frame clones and leaves some out. The profile covers around 600,000 clones, with approximately 95% appearing a single time and around 0.12% taken by the ten largest. This clone was found once. The antigen is not known. Terminally differentiated effector memory CD45RA+ cells were excluded by CCR7 positive selection of CD45RO-negative cells. Nashville, Tennessee was home to all donors, each a Caucasian adult. The CDR3 loop spans 14 amino acids. V lost 5 bases and J lost 1, with 10 bases in between. Germline V gives CDR1 SGHNT, CDR2 YYREEE (reference sequence).

The sequenced sample consisted of naive CD8+ T cells sorted from blood. This sequence joins TRBV5-4 and TRBJ1-5; D remains ambiguous. The sequence was obtained from a woman aged 25 to 39 in good health. Here the CDR3 reads CASSIDGSNQPQHF. The CDR3, as DNA: TGTGCCAGCAGTATTGACGGAAGCAATCAGCCCCAGCATTTT.